The T cell receptor (beta chain) described here comes from a study of PD-L1 blockade in urothelial cancer. Study at large: About 85% of the 29 patients were men whose urothelial cancer was bladder-origin. In terms of prior chemotherapy, patients had received 0 to 3 regimens. Blood-derived samples held a median approximately 150,000 T cells.

Only one count was recorded for this clone. Noted time point: pretreatment peripheral blood. Metastatic or locally advanced urothelial carcinoma was present in the patients. The table came from immunoSEQ multiplex PCR; TCRdb's copy has only in-frame clones and leaves some out. The table has about 79,000 clones, 85% seen once; the top ten hold roughly 6.6%. Trimming removed 5 bases from V and 8 bases from J, with 16 bases in between. Per germline, CDR1 MDHEN and CDR2 SYDVKM. This CDR3 is built from 14 residues. The sample was PBMCs, taken around atezolizumab (anti-PD-L1) treatment. The sequence was obtained from a man aged 40-50 years with urothelial cancer. The chain is built from TRBV28 and TRBJ2-4; possible D gene TRBD2, 5 bases. The CDR3 reads CASSAPGFQDIQYF. The CDR3 DNA is TGTGCCAGCAGTGCACCGGGATTTCAGGACATTCAGTACTTC. Supplemented by reference TRBV28 and TRBJ2-4, the full variable domain reads DVKVTQSSRYLVKRTGEKVFLECVQDMDHENMFWYRQDPGLGLRLIYFSYDVKMKEKGDIPEGYSVSREKKERFSLILESASTNQTSMYLCASSAPGFQDIQYFGAGTRLSVL.